Shown below are 23 T cell receptor beta chains from a single sample sequenced in a study of blood T cell repertoires in COVID-19. The protocol was immunoSEQ multiplex PCR, while the TCRdb copy is restricted to in-frame clones and leaves out a portion. The table includes about 230,000 clones, 84% detected once. The material sequenced was peripheral blood. The receptors here all came from a man aged 40-49 years who had recovered from COVID-19.

This clone was seen more than once but under ten times. This chain uses TRBV6-5 with TRBJ2-7, with D uncertain. Germline CDR1 MNHEY, CDR2 SVGAGI. The germline V and J ends were trimmed by 7 bases and 1 base, with 14 bases remaining between them. The CDR3 loop spans 14 amino acids. CDR3 amino acids: CASISQTRSYEQYF. CDR3 nucleotide sequence: TGTGCCAGCATTTCCCAGACGAGGTCCTACGAGCAGTACTTC.

CDR3 residues: CASSLQGQGLYEQYF. In nucleotides, the CDR3 is TGCGCCAGCAGCTTGCAAGGACAGGGGTTGTACGAGCAGTACTTC. The genes are TRBV5-1 and TRBJ2-7; 9 bases are a match to TRBD1. CDR3 length equals 15 residues. V shed 1 base, J shed 4 bases, and the junction held 6 bases outside the gene matches. Germline V CDR1 and CDR2: SGHRS, YFSETQ.

This clone was found once. The chain is built from TRBV19 and TRBJ2-5; 12 nucleotides agree with TRBD1. This CDR3 spans 16 amino acids. V lost 5 bases to trimming and J lost 5 bases; unmatched junction nucleotides: 9. The germline CDR1 and CDR2 sequences are LNHDA and SQIVND (reference sequence). CDR3 in amino acids: CASSPGTGGRWETQYF. Written as DNA, the CDR3 is TGTGCCAGTAGTCCCGGGACAGGGGGCAGGTGGGAGACCCAGTACTTC.

This clone came up once. The gene calls are TRBV2 and TRBJ2-5; 8 positions match TRBD2. CDR3 length equals 13 residues. V shed 6 bases and J 5 bases; nucleotides not matched to a gene: 5. CDR1 is SNHLY and CDR2 is FYNNEI in the germline V gene. The chain's CDR3 is CASSDSGAETQYF. CDR3 in DNA: TGTGCCAGCAGCGATAGCGGGGCTGAGACCCAGTACTTC.

In its sample, this clone was seen many times. V is TRBV6-1 and J is TRBJ2-2; 9 bases line up with TRBD2. V was clipped by 2 bases and J by 5 bases; unmatched bases: 6. This CDR3 has 16 residues. Per the germline V gene, CDR1 is MNHNS and CDR2 is SASEGT. The CDR3 DNA follows: TGTGCCAGCAGTGAATTTCGCGGGAGGGAAACCGGGGAGCTGTTTTTT. Translating it yields CASSEFRGRETGELFF.

This sequence joins TRBV3-1 (or the pseudogene TRBV3-2) and TRBJ2-4; D is unresolved. V was cut by 1 base and J by 9 bases, with 16 bases left in between. Germline values: CDR1 LGHDT, CDR2 YNNKEL (reference sequence). This CDR3 is built from 15 residues. Here the CDR3 DNA reads TGTGCCAGCAGCCAAGTCCGTCGGAGTAGTGTCATTCAGTACTTC. This gives the protein CASSQVRRSSVIQYF.

This clone appeared a single time. The rearrangement links TRBV4-1 to TRBJ2-7; 7 positions match TRBD1. The CDR3 loop spans 13 amino acids. Per the germline V gene, CDR1 is MGHRA and CDR2 is YSYEKL. The V segment lost 6 bases and the J segment 2 bases; nucleotides outside the gene matches: 4. In DNA form, the CDR3 reads TGCGCCAGCAGTCGAACAGGGGCCTACGAGCAGTACTTC. It yields the protein CASSRTGAYEQYF.

V gene TRBV2 combines with J gene TRBJ1-2, with 7 bases matching TRBD1. The CDR3 totals 12 residues. Germline V lookup: CDR1 SNHLY, CDR2 FYNNEI. Losses at the gene ends were 4 bases for V and 8 bases for J; bases not matched to a gene: 4. The CDR3 DNA reads TGTGCCAGCAGTGGTCAGGGGGACGGCTACACCTTC. This gives the protein CASSGQGDGYTF.

The genes are TRBV18 and TRBJ2-1; D might be TRBD1 (6 bases). Germline loops: CDR1 KGHSH, CDR2 LQKENI. Trimming cost V 1 base and J 7 bases, with 11 bases left between them. CDR3 length equals 14 residues. The CDR3 reads CASSPLTGQNEQFF. CDR3 sequence (DNA): TGTGCCAGCTCACCACTTACGGGACAAAATGAGCAGTTCTTC.

The chain employs TRBV5-4 and TRBJ2-6; D ambiguous. The germline gives CDR1 SGHNT, CDR2 YYREEE (reference sequence). The V and J ends lost 2 bases and 1 base respectively, with 7 bases between them. The CDR3 length is 15 residues. Here the CDR3 reads CASSFSGSGANVLTF. DNA of the CDR3: TGTGCCAGCAGCTTTTCCGGGTCTGGGGCCAACGTCCTGACTTTC.

The CDR3 loop reads CASSSWTGYGYTF. In DNA form, the CDR3 reads TGTGCCAGCAGCTCGTGGACAGGATATGGCTACACCTTC. This chain joins TRBV11-3 and TRBJ1-2, with 7 bases identical to TRBD1. Germline CDR1 SGHNT, CDR2 YENEEA. V lost 4 bases to trimming and J lost 5 bases; unmatched junction nucleotides: 4. The CDR3 runs to 13 residues.

This sequence joins TRBV29-1 and TRBJ2-5, with 11 bases lining up with TRBD2. Germline V CDR1 and CDR2: SQVTM, ANQGSEA. The V and J ends lost 7 bases and 5 bases, in that order; junction bases with no gene match: 6. The CDR3 sequence is 13 residues long. CDR3 in DNA: TGCAGCGCGGGACTAGCGGAAGGGGAGACCCAGTACTTC. Amino acids: CSAGLAEGETQYF.

This clone was detected only once. The chain uses TRBV5-1 and TRBJ1-5; no clear D gene. Germline V gene data show CDR1 as SGHRS and CDR2 as YFSETQ. There are 15 residues in the CDR3. V lost 0 bases and J lost 2, with 9 bases in between. Here the CDR3 reads CASSLDEGGNQPQHF. The CDR3 nucleotides read TGCGCCAGCAGCTTGGATGAGGGCGGCAATCAGCCCCAGCATTTT.

This sequence joins TRBV7-2 and TRBJ2-1; 9 positions agree with TRBD2. Germline V gene sequence: CDR1 SGHTA, CDR2 FQGNSA. This CDR3 spans 15 amino acids. The V and J ends lost 3 bases and 5 bases, in that order; junction bases with no gene match: 5. CDR3 bases: TGTGCCAGCAGCTTTTATAGCGGGAGACACAATGAGCAGTTCTTC. Protein: CASSFYSGRHNEQFF.

The chain joins TRBV7-2 to TRBJ2-3; TRBD2 matches at 11 bases. The CDR3 runs to 14 residues. The V segment lost 2 bases and the J segment 8 bases; nucleotides outside the gene matches: 3. The V gene's germline CDR1 is SGHTA and CDR2 FQGNSA. The CDR3 bases are TGTGCCAGCAGCTTACCGGGACTAGCGGCTACGCAGTATTTT. This gives the protein CASSLPGLAATQYF.

The chain carries TRBV30 and TRBJ1-2, with D possibly being TRBD1 (6 bases). The CDR3 runs to 14 residues. The germline V gene encodes CDR1 GTSNPN and CDR2 SVGIG (reference sequence). The V end was cut by 8 bases, the J end by 5 bases, with 21 bases between. The CDR3 bases are TGTGCCGGTACCGGGACAACTCAGTGGTATGGCTACACCTTC. Translated, it gives CAGTGTTQWYGYTF.

This clone was counted once. This sequence joins TRBV30 and TRBJ1-4, with D tentatively TRBD1 (5 bases). The germline V gene encodes CDR1 GTSNPN and CDR2 SVGIG (reference sequence). The CDR3 is 16 amino acids. With 1 base removed from V and 5 bases from J, the gap between germline ends came to 17 bases. The CDR3 sequence: CAWSEPGGVTNEKLFF. The CDR3 DNA reads TGTGCCTGGAGTGAGCCGGGGGGGGTTACAAATGAAAAACTGTTTTTT.

V usage is TRBV10-2 and J usage is TRBJ2-3; 10 nucleotides align to TRBD2. Germline loops: CDR1 WSHSY, CDR2 SAAADI. J was trimmed by 6 bases and V by 3 bases; bases with no gene match: 3. CDR3 length: 14 amino acids. The chain's CDR3 is CASSDTSGKDTQYF. The CDR3, as DNA: TGCGCCAGCAGTGATACTAGCGGGAAGGATACGCAGTATTTT.

The chain is built from TRBV7-9 and TRBJ1-3; D perhaps matches TRBD1 (5 bases). The CDR3 contains 16 residues. Germline assignment: CDR1 SEHNR and CDR2 FQNEAQ (reference sequence). V was pared by 5 bases and J by 3 bases, with 17 bases between. This CDR3 is CASSKGSGLDGNTIYF. The CDR3 DNA sequence: TGTGCCAGCAGCAAAGGCTCAGGGTTGGATGGAAACACCATATATTTT.

V is TRBV5-6 and J is TRBJ2-4; no definite D call. The CDR3 extends over 16 amino acids. CDR1 SGHDT and CDR2 YYEEEE come from the germline V gene. Trimming shortened V by 4 bases and J by 0 bases, and 14 bases separated the two germline ends. The DNA of the CDR3 is TGTGCCAGCAGCCCGTTGAGAAACCTAGCCAAAAACATTCAGTACTTC. Protein sequence: CASSPLRNLAKNIQYF.

There are a few counts of this clone. The chain combines TRBV30 with TRBJ1-2, with D hard to call. Per the germline V gene, CDR1 is GTSNPN and CDR2 is SVGIG (reference sequence). V was clipped by 1 base and J by 2 bases, with 17 bases between them. The CDR3 sequence is 16 residues long. CDR3 sequence reads: CAWSAIRLPRNYGYTF. Here the CDR3 DNA reads TGTGCCTGGAGTGCAATACGACTCCCCCGCAACTATGGCTACACCTTC.

The chain carries TRBV19 and TRBJ1-2, with D possibly being TRBD1 (6 bases). Germline loops: CDR1 LNHDA, CDR2 SQIVND (reference sequence). The CDR3 length is 14 residues. V dropped 5 bases and J dropped 3 bases, with 13 bases sitting between them. The CDR3 DNA reads TGTGCCAGTAGTCGAAAGAGGACAGACTATGGCTACACCTTC. Protein: CASSRKRTDYGYTF.

The chain is built from TRBV20-1 and TRBJ1-4; 7 bases are shared with TRBD1. CDR3 length: 13 amino acids. Germline V lookup: CDR1 DFQATT, CDR2 SNEGSKA (reference sequence). J lost 8 bases, V lost 3 bases, and 6 bases had no gene match. The CDR3 region is CSASRQGDEKLFF. The CDR3 region has the DNA TGCAGTGCTAGTCGACAGGGTGACGAAAAACTGTTTTTT.